These 10 T cell receptor beta chains share one sample of origin, sequenced in a study of response to subunit inactivated influenza vaccine. TCRdb called the RT-PCR reads again in MiXCR, with one record for every CDR3 protein. The table includes roughly 650,000 distinct CDR3 sequences, 14% detected once. The sample here was PBMCs from blood, taken 14 to 15 days before vaccination. These receptors originate from a man in his forties or fifties who received an inactivated influenza vaccine.

This clonotype was seen more than once but under ten times. Sequence at one end of the junction differs from germline and may be a read error. For the CDR3, the DNA is TGTTCCAGCAGCATTAACCCGGGATCAGCGGCCACTGAAGCTTTCTTT. Translated: CSSSINPGSAATEAFF. V gene TRBV7-3 combines with J gene TRBJ1-1, with D unclear. In germline, CDR1 is SGHTA, CDR2 FQGTGA. The CDR3 is 16 amino acids.

The chain employs TRBV12-3 or TRBV12-4 and TRBJ2-3, with a weak D call TRBD2 (5 bases). The V and J ends lost 3 bases and 2 bases respectively, with 12 bases between them. The CDR3 length is 15 residues. In nucleotides, the CDR3 is TGTGCCAGCAGTTTGGAGAGGGTTAACACAGATACGCAGTATTTT. This sequence encodes CASSLERVNTDTQYF.

V and J are TRBV20-1 and TRBJ2-5; 10 bases map to TRBD2. Trimming at V came to 3 bases and at J to 4 bases, leaving 11 bases not matched to a gene. Germline V gene lookup returns CDR1 DFQATT and CDR2 SNEGSKA (reference sequence). This CDR3 spans 16 amino acids. In DNA form, the CDR3 reads TGCAGTGCTAGTCAGCCGAGCGGGGGGGCCACAGAGACCCAGTACTTC. It codes for CSASQPSGGATETQYF.

This clonotype was recorded a few times. The chain joins TRBV7-2 to TRBJ2-7; TRBD2 matches at 7 bases. The CDR3 runs to 16 residues. The junction had 12 bases not matched to a gene; V was cut back by 5 bases and J by 2 bases. Germline V gene sequence: CDR1 SGHTA, CDR2 FQGNSA. CDR3 loop: CASSPRSSGRTYEQYF. The CDR3 coding sequence is TGTGCCAGCAGCCCTCGGTCTAGCGGCAGGACCTACGAGCAGTACTTC. Supplemented by reference TRBV7-2 and TRBJ2-7, the full variable domain reads GAGVSQSPSNKVTEKGKDVELRCDPISGHTALYWYRQSLGQGLEFLIYFQGNSAPDKSGLPSDRFSAERTGGSVSTLTIQRTQQEDSAVYLCASSPRSSGRTYEQYFGPGTRLTVT.

This clonotype has a handful of counts. The chain employs TRBV12-3 or TRBV12-4 and TRBJ2-3; 9 bases match TRBD2. The CDR3 has 15 residues. The J segment lost 6 bases and the V segment lost 3 bases, leaving 7 bases of the junction unmatched. The CDR3 DNA sequence: TGTGCCAGCAGTTTCCGGCTAGCGGGGTCGGATACGCAGTATTTT. It yields the protein CASSFRLAGSDTQYF.

DNA for the CDR3: TGTGCCAGCACCGGACAGGGAGGAGTGGAGACCCAGTACTTC. Amino acids: CASTGQGGVETQYF. The V gene is TRBV6-2 or TRBV6-3, the J gene TRBJ2-5; 8 positions agree with TRBD1. The CDR3 is 14 residues long. Unmatched junction bases numbered 9, after V lost 7 bases and J lost 5 bases. Per germline, CDR1 MNHEY and CDR2 SVGEGT.

This clonotype turned up a few times. This rearrangement joins TRBV15 to TRBJ2-3; D unclear. Germline V CDR1 and CDR2: LNHNV, YYDKDF (reference sequence). CDR3 size: 13 residues. V was shortened by 1 base and J by 4 bases, with 6 bases between the two germline ends. CDR3 DNA sequence: TGTGCCACCAGCAGAGCCCCTCCAGATACGCAGTATTTT. Its protein is CATSRAPPDTQYF.

This clonotype showed up just a few times. The genes are TRBV4-1 and TRBJ2-1; no definite D call. V lost 2 bases to trimming and J lost 5 bases, with 10 bases between them. The CDR3 is 14 residues long. Germline V lookup: CDR1 MGHRA, CDR2 YSYEKL. Here the CDR3 DNA reads TGCGCCAGCAGCCAACGCCCGTTTCACAATGAGCAGTTCTTC. Translated: CASSQRPFHNEQFF.

The sample holds a few counts of this clonotype. The CDR3 DNA reads as TGTGCCAGTAGTATAGACACAGACACAGATACGCAGTATTTT. Translation gives CASSIDTDTDTQYF. This chain connects TRBV19 to TRBJ2-3; D ambiguous. The CDR3 sequence is 14 residues long. From germline, CDR1 is LNHDA and CDR2 SQIVND (reference sequence). Trimming removed 0 bases at V and 2 bases at J, with 6 bases between.

This clonotype was seen only a few times. This chain joins TRBV10-3 and TRBJ2-1; 8 bases are shared with TRBD2. This CDR3 region has 13 residues. Germline values: CDR1 ENHRY, CDR2 SYGVKD. The V segment lost 4 bases and the J segment 7 bases; nucleotides outside the gene matches: 3. The CDR3 DNA sequence: TGTGCCATCAGTGTCGGGGGGGCAAATGAGCAGTTCTTC. It yields the protein CAISVGGANEQFF.